This T cell receptor (beta chain) was recovered during a study of CD8 T cell repertoires and HIV-1 epitope variants. Study information: Separate wells received one of Twenty-five Gag or Nef variant peptides. 1M T cells were kept uncultured as a baseline. Enriched T cells were co-cultured with equal numbers of autologous T cell-negative antigen-presenting cells.

TCRdb keeps only in-frame clones here, not all; method: immunoSEQ multiplex PCR. The sample has more than 7,000 clones, 66% seen once; the top ten hold under 55%. This clone appeared once. Its antigen remains unknown. The TCR originated in a male donor with HIV. The source material was cultured CD8+ T cells derived from PBMCs.

This CDR3 is CASSLLPVLNSPLHF. CDR3 DNA sequence: TGTGCCAGCAGCTTGTTGCCGGTATTGAATTCACCCCTCCACTTT. The chain uses TRBV5-8 and TRBJ1-6; D gene unclear. The CDR3 is 15 residues long. CDR1 and CDR2 from the germline V gene are SGHTS and YDEGEE. V dropped 1 base and J dropped 7 bases, with 12 bases sitting between them.